This T cell receptor beta chain comes out of a study of cytomegalovirus exposure and HLA in healthy donors (dated by TCRdb to the late 2010s). Study-wide context: An earlier analysis of 550 to 700 of the donors reported approximately 300 Gb of sequence data and some 120 million unique TCR beta sequences from some 180 million T cells. Approximately 310 gigabases of sequencing data and around 87 million unique TCR sequences were included in an early release covering several hundred HLA-typed donors. The genetic ancestry cluster associated with self-reported Caucasian donors included roughly four fifths of the 398 genotyped donors. The study aimed to test whether signatures of past pathogen exposure could be identified by cataloging public T cell receptors. Using immunosequencing, the study profiled T cell repertoires from 666 subjects and related those repertoires to cytomegalovirus serostatus. In addition to the first cohort of approximately 670 subjects, a separate validation cohort of 120 different subjects was used. To predict cytomegalovirus infection status, the study brought together high-throughput TCR immunosequencing, statistical association of individual TCRs with disease status, and machine learning. A later analysis re-analyzed previously published TCR beta repertoires from roughly 600 donors and added high-resolution HLA genotyping to study TCR occurrence patterns. Rather than drawing on any new phenotypic data, the later analysis identified candidate immune exposures from TCR beta sequences and the way those sequences occurred across donors. To decide whether each TCR beta V gene segment behaved as functional or pseudogenic, an earlier analysis of fewer than 750 of the donors relied on high-throughput TCR beta sequencing. Alongside the repertoire data, information on donor age, sex, ethnicity and CMV serostatus was compiled. In a later genetic analysis, genome-wide SNP genotypes for 398 of the 666 donors were used, and that subset was treated as a discovery cohort. All discovery cohort repertoires had been generated using a single sequencing platform. HLA typing covered class I and class II loci at four-digit resolution. The number of typed donors differed by locus: about 629-640 for A, B, C, DRB1 and DQB1; 522 for DQA1; approximately 600 for DPA1; and approximately 450 for DPB1. Four or five DR-DQ haplotypes were handled as single units for association and clustering, since linkage in the cohort was strong. Across around 400 genotyped donors of the cohort, an average of roughly 200,000 unique TCR beta nucleotide sequences per donor were sequenced, and around 19% of those sequences were non-productive.

What the authors observed across the whole study: Most CMV-associated TCR beta chains appeared to be HLA-restricted in a later analysis, and the HLA associations seemed to be driven largely by CMV exposure. Strong co-occurrence of HLA alleles, especially DR and DQ, made assigning TCR associations to individual alleles difficult. Cytomegalovirus status was reported to be diagnosed by the classifier with high specificity and sensitivity in both the original and validation cohorts. In a later genetic analysis, fewer N-insertions in productive TCRs were reported among donors in an Asian-associated ancestry cluster than the approximately 670-donor mean. The only immune exposure information available for the cohort was CMV serostatus. Correlated functional status among segregating V segments might be attributable to linkage disequilibrium, but an unknown experimental factor could not be ruled out. According to a later analysis, TCR association rates differed among HLA loci, with DRB1 alleles showing the most associated TCRs and HLA-C alleles showing the fewest. A cluster of highly shared sequence variants was judged likely to represent a technical artifact of the sequencing pipeline. Because counts were too low, 15 to 20 rarely observed V segments, including chromosome 9 orphons, were left out of the earlier analysis of some 640 of the donors. The study gave a list of about 170 TCR beta chains associated with cytomegalovirus. In this cohort, only TCR beta chains were sequenced, and detectable features were limited by the absence of alpha or paired-chain data. V-gene and J-gene trimming of TCR beta chains was associated with a missense DCLRE1C variant in a later genetic analysis, and the association was replicated in an independent cohort. A few of the identified cytomegalovirus-associated TCR beta chains were confirmed in vitro to be specific for cytomegalovirus antigens. In a later analysis, HLA-associated TCR beta chains were found to be more clonally expanded and to have lower generation probabilities than equally common non-associated chains. It was suggested by the authors that the approach could potentially be generalized to other disease states and immunological phenotypes. Most TCR sequences were observed very rarely across donors, whereas some public TCRs were present in many individuals. In a later analysis, around 15,000 TCR beta sequences were associated with specific HLA alleles at a false discovery rate of 0.05. An earlier analysis of roughly 570 of the donors showed that most TCR beta V segments appeared in productive rearrangements either about 87% or about 30% of the time, which broadly matched IMGT annotations. Because HLA typing was missing for some donors at each locus, association tests included only the typed subset. Because the 87-base-pair reads could not distinguish some IMGT-functional V segments, including TRBV6-2 and TRBV6-3, those segments were excluded. A further reported finding was that TCR beta sequences accurately predicted the HLA-A and HLA-B alleles for most subjects in the first cohort. Roughly uniform sequencing depth across donors was assumed in presence/absence analyses, although this assumption may not hold. In a later analysis, several top co-occurrence clusters were reported to appear linked to parvovirus B19, influenza, CMV and Epstein-Barr virus.

Library generation was performed with the immunoSEQ multiplex PCR assay. A mixture of 60 forward primers for TCR Vbeta segments and 13 reverse primers for TCR Jbeta segments was used in the multiplex PCR. Amplification of the CDR3 region of rearranged TCR beta genes was performed with a multiplex PCR assay on genomic DNA. Amplified TCR beta libraries were sequenced as 87-base-pair reads on the Illumina HiSeq System. Processing in the source paper ran as follows. A later analysis tallied around 87 million unique TCR beta chains across the 666 repertoires, and about 10 million of those chains were shared by two or more donors. Raw reads were error-corrected and collapsed into unique sequences with a nearest-neighbor algorithm that merged closely related sequences to remove PCR and sequencing errors. CDR3 sequences were aligned to IMGT reference sequences to assign V, D and J gene segments. For a sequence to be retained, at least a six-nucleotide match to both a V gene segment and a J gene segment was required. Rearrangements were classified as productive when the CDR3 lacked stop codons and remained in frame with V and J, and all other rearrangements were classified as non-productive. Following IMGT convention, CDR3 was defined as the stretch from the second conserved V-encoded cysteine up to the conserved J-encoded phenylalanine. The earlier analysis of about 570 of the donors excluded any sequence lacking an unambiguous match to a single V gene segment. In an earlier analysis of almost 600 of the donors, a V segment was called functional when productive rearrangements were above 56.7%, and segregating when the standard deviation between donors exceeded 5%. A statistical classification framework was built to diagnose cytomegalovirus status from the catalog of TCR beta chain sequences. In a later analysis, V and J genes were assigned by comparing TCR nucleotide sequences against IMGT/GENE-DB human TR gene sequences. In a later analysis, CDR3 sequences and most-parsimonious VDJ recombination scenarios were assigned using the TCRdist pipeline. In a later analysis, each TCR beta chain was defined by its CDR3 amino acid sequence together with its V-gene family, and reads lacking a unique V-gene family were excluded. In a later analysis, 500 to 650 highly shared, low-generation-probability nucleotide sequences were removed to address suspected cross-contamination and a sequencing artifact. For each public chain, a later analysis derived a clonal expansion index from normalized ranks of inferred template counts within each repertoire. Generation probabilities in a later analysis came from a VDJ recombination model fitted to out-of-frame rearrangements, and those results were checked against IGoR. Hypergeometric tests were used in a later analysis to score TCR-TCR, TCR-HLA and TCR-CMV co-occurrence, with a repertoire-size bias correction applied to the TCR pairs. To estimate false discovery rates, a later analysis permuted the HLA or CMV assignments 20 times. A later analysis grouped co-occurring TCRs with DBSCAN, adding TCRdist sequence similarity when clustering within HLA-allele-positive subsets. Repertoires with fewer than 30,000 or more than 120,000 public chains were left out of co-occurrence clustering, as were five repertoires with anomalous nucleotide sharing. What TCRdb holds here is the immuneACCESS table cut down to in-frame rearrangements. Part of the clones is not present; checked against another copy, under half of the missing clones reflect an unresolved V gene, and the others are unexplained. The D gene and trimming were derived from the DNA, and the V and J assignments and clone size from that table. Across this sample there are about 99,000 clones, with 79% seen only once. The top ten constitute roughly 4% of the sample.

The cohort comprised 666 healthy bone marrow donors. At the time of sampling, every cohort member was nominally healthy, though immune exposures that went unrecorded were likely present. The donor tested CMV seropositive, placing the donor among the approximately 310 seropositive members of the cohort. Each donor provided a peripheral blood sample, and peripheral blood mononuclear cells were used for TCR beta sequencing. Genomic DNA extraction from the blood cell samples was performed with the Qiagen DNeasy Blood Extraction Kit. A few counts support this clone. Its cognate antigen has yet to be identified. No per-base quality is available; no much larger clone lies one base away. The CDR3 has 17 amino acids, counting the end cysteine and phenylalanine. CDR3 DNA is the only sequence kept; it has 51 bases, read in frame from the first base. CDR1 and CDR2 are read off the germline V gene (reference sequence) as SGHAT and FQDESV. Between the V and J ends, shortened by 4 bases and 2 bases respectively, the junction contains 21 bases.

The sequenced sample was PBMCs. The V and J segments used are TRBV11-1 and TRBJ2-7, with TRBD1 as a weak D call on 7 bases. This clonotype was obtained from a man between 45 and 60 years old in good health and CMV-seropositive. CDR3 protein: CASSSGGRGTGTYEQYF. The nucleotide sequence reads TGTGCCAGCAGCTCAGGGGGTCGCGGGACGGGGACCTACGAGCAGTACTTC. Extended through the reference TRBV11-1 and TRBJ2-7 proteins, this CDR3 yields the full variable domain: EAEVAQSPRYKITEKSQAVAFWCDPISGHATLYWYRQILGQGPELLVQFQDESVVDDSQLPKDRFSAERLKGVDSTLKIQPAELGDSAMYLCASSSGGRGTGTYEQYFGPGTRLTVT.